This record concerns one T cell receptor beta chain sequence. This clone was counted once. The antigen this receptor binds is unknown. No per-base quality is available; no much larger clone lies one base away. The record originates from a study of graft-versus-host responses after intestinal transplantation (dated by TCRdb to the early 2020s). Regarding the research as a whole: Multivisceral, liver-intestinal, or isolated intestinal transplants were received by the recipients. Every recipient was given anti-thymocyte globulin induction, followed by about 3 years of maintenance tacrolimus and steroids. After intestinal transplantation, graft-versus-host and host-versus-graft alloreactive T cell clones were followed in the graft, circulation and bone marrow using bulk TCR-beta CDR3 sequencing. Alloreactive clones were identified by sequencing pre-transplant mixed lymphocyte reaction products and comparing these products with unstimulated pre-transplant donor and recipient T cells. The cohort enrolled about two dozen intestinal transplant recipients, one of whom was a retransplant, and 3 patients without pretransplant specimens were excluded. A peak of at least 4% donor T cells among recipient peripheral blood mononuclear cells was the definition used for donor T cell macrochimerism. Instead of going to the commercial service, samples from a few later patients were sequenced in-house on an Illumina MiSeq and processed with MiXCR.

General findings and caveats noted by the study authors: High GvH to HvG T cell clonal ratios were observed in the allografts of patients with donor T cell macrochimerism. Early after transplant, peak levels of circulating GvH clones were associated with declines in HvG clones. GvH clones turned up in recipient bone marrow, with some appearing earlier in ileal mucosa or blood, a pattern consistent with an intestinal mucosal origin. The conclusions were limited by the relatively low number and heterogeneity of the intestinal transplant patients.

Receptor libraries were prepared by the immunoSEQ multiplex PCR assay. For most patients, genomic DNA was isolated with the Qiagen DNeasy Blood and Tissue Kit and shipped frozen to Adaptive Biotechnologies for TCR sequencing. High-throughput TCR-beta CDR3 sequencing of genomic DNA from most patients was performed by Adaptive Biotechnologies. The source study handled its data this way. Adaptive's ImmunoSEQ software supplied the TCR sequencing data for around 17 patients, while MiXCR and VDJtools were used to process a few other patients. To correct CD4 versus CD8 sorting errors, any sequence found in both subsets at a frequency ratio below 5:1 was removed. Because the origin of CDR3 nucleotide sequences shared between donor and recipient could not be assigned, those sequences were removed. To count as alloreactive, a clone needed at least 2-fold expansion over unstimulated cells and a minimum CFSE-low frequency of 0.002% (template counts) or 0.001% (read counts). A clone was considered mappable if detected in the sequenced pre-transplant spleen, lymph node, or MLR CFSE-low populations of the donor or recipient. Cumulative frequency of alloreactive clones was calculated as a percentage of all sequences weighted by copy number. This immuneACCESS table, as held by TCRdb, lists in-frame sequences with V and J called but not all clones. Of the missing ones, under half trace to an unresolved V gene in checked studies; the others have no known cause. V, J and clone size are taken as reported in that table, and D and trimming were inferred from the DNA itself. In all, the sample holds roughly 92,000 clones, and roughly nine tenths of those were seen once. The ten largest account for less than 0.12% of the sample.

The germline V gene encodes CDR1 MNHEY and CDR2 SMNVEV (reference sequence). From cysteine to phenylalanine, the CDR3 is 14 amino acids long. CDR3 DNA is the only sequence kept; it has 42 bases, read in frame from the first base. Clipping removes 3 bases from V and 3 bases from J, with 5 as the unmatched junction base count. Interpreted using the paper, the time point label stands for: cells obtained before transplantation from donor or recipient. CD3+CD4+ and CD3+CD8+ populations were FACS-sorted from unstimulated pre-transplant donor and recipient cells taken from spleen or lymph nodes. This sequence originates from a human donor who received an intestinal transplant. The sample consisted of unstimulated CD4+ T cells sorted from spleen or lymph node cells, taken before intestinal transplant. The rearranged segments are TRBV27 and TRBJ2-7; TRBD2 lines up with 7 middle nucleotides. The DNA reads as follows: TGTGCCAGCAGTTTGAAGGGAGGGAGCTACGAGCAGTACTTC. This sequence encodes CASSLKGGSYEQYF.